The rows below give T cell receptor beta chains drawn from one sample of a study of blood T cell repertoires in COVID-19. Profiling relied on immunoSEQ multiplex PCR, and the TCRdb table lists in-frame clones only, not all of them. The sample includes about 140,000 clones, 79% of them seen just once. Sequenced input: peripheral blood. Every receptor here comes from a man in his 60s with acute or convalescent COVID-19. Both conserved end residues are part of each CDR3. D genes are given only for firm matches. Not every row has a clone size; where given, it reads once, few, many or a size class.

>TRBV13|TRBJ1-4|-|-|16
CASSPFRVATNEKLFF
TGTGCCAGCAGCCCGTTTCGGGTTGCAACTAATGAAAAACTGTTTTTT
>TRBV5-1|TRBJ2-2|-|-|15
CASSLGTTGTGELFF
TGCGCCAGCAGCTTGGGGACTACAGGCACCGGGGAGCTGTTTTTT
>TRBV7-9|TRBJ2-3|TRBD2|-|15
CASSFLAGSPDTQYF
TGTGCCAGCAGCTTTCTAGCGGGAAGTCCAGATACGCAGTATTTT
>TRBV30|TRBJ2-7|TRBD1|-|15
CAACPGQVQSYEQYF
TGTGCCGCCTGCCCGGGACAGGTACAGAGCTACGAGCAGTACTTC
>TRBV14|TRBJ1-1|-|few|13
CASSPTGFPEAFF
TGTGCCAGCAGCCCCACAGGGTTTCCTGAAGCTTTCTTT
>TRBV7-3|TRBJ2-3|TRBD1|-|16
CASSLGVQGGTDTQYF
TGTGCCAGCAGCTTAGGGGTACAGGGGGGAACAGATACGCAGTATTTT
>TRBV2|TRBJ2-7|-|-|14
CASSANRGTYEQYF
TGTGCCAGCAGTGCAAATAGGGGTACCTACGAGCAGTACTTC
>TRBV5-1|TRBJ2-1|-|-|14
CASSPLSSYNEQFF
TGCGCCAGCAGCCCGCTGAGCTCCTACAATGAGCAGTTCTTC
>TRBV7-8|TRBJ1-2|-|-|12
CASSRGGGIYTF
TGTGCCAGCAGCCGAGGAGGGGGAATCTACACCTTC
>TRBV21-1|TRBJ2-1|-|-|16
CASSTLGTGLYNEQFF
TGTGCCAGCAGCACCCTCGGGACAGGGTTATACAATGAGCAGTTCTTC
>TRBV5-4|TRBJ2-7|TRBD1|-|16
CASSPTPGQGLREQYF
TGTGCCAGCAGCCCAACTCCGGGACAGGGCCTTCGCGAGCAGTACTTC
>TRBV29-1|TRBJ2-3|TRBD2|-|14
CSARTSGLTDTQYF
TGCAGCGCTCGGACTAGCGGTCTCACAGATACGCAGTATTTT
>TRBV30|TRBJ2-6|TRBD1|-|18
CAWLRGQGGLGGANVLTF
TGTGCCTGGCTGAGGGGACAGGGAGGTCTGGGGGGGGCCAACGTCCTGACTTTC
>TRBV7-9|TRBJ1-1|TRBD1|-|17
CASSLRGQGAQGTEAFF
TGTGCCAGCAGCTTAAGGGGACAGGGGGCCCAGGGAACTGAAGCTTTCTTT
>TRBV2|TRBJ1-2|-|-|12
CASSVVSYGYTF
TGTGCCAGCAGTGTAGTCTCATATGGCTACACCTTC
>TRBV28|TRBJ2-2|TRBD1|-|14
CATRRGTGTGELFF
TGTGCCACCCGCCGGGGGACAGGTACCGGGGAGCTGTTTTTT
>TRBV11-3|TRBJ1-5|-|-|15
CASSLRQLLIRPQHF
TGCGCCAGCAGCCTAAGACAGCTCTTAATTCGTCCCCAGCATTTT
>TRBV30|TRBJ1-1|-|-|13
CAWTILRNTEAFF
TGTGCCTGGACGATCCTGAGGAACACTGAAGCTTTCTTT
>TRBV2|TRBJ1-5|-|-|13
CASSVDRNQPQHF
TGTGCCAGCAGCGTGGACAGAAACCAGCCCCAGCATTTT
>TRBV28|TRBJ2-3|TRBD2|-|16
CASSFPTGGGTDTQYF
TGTGCCAGCAGTTTTCCCACGGGAGGGGGCACAGATACGCAGTATTTT
>TRBV7-3|TRBJ1-1|-|-|15
CASSAQGGGGTEAFF
TGTGCCAGCAGCGCACAGGGAGGCGGGGGCACTGAAGCTTTCTTT
>TRBV11-2|TRBJ2-2|-|-|12
CASSLVTGELFF
TGTGCCAGCAGCTTAGTAACCGGGGAGCTGTTTTTT
>TRBV28|TRBJ1-5|TRBD1|many|15
CASSLRTGGPQPQHF
TGTGCCAGCAGTTTGAGGACAGGGGGGCCGCAGCCCCAGCATTTT
>TRBV7-2|TRBJ1-1|-|-|13
CASSLTGPAGAFF
TGTGCCAGCAGCTTAACCGGACCAGCGGGAGCTTTCTTT
>TRBV4-3|TRBJ1-3|TRBD1|-|18
CASSQGTGESFSGNTIYF
TGCGCCAGCAGCCAAGGAACAGGGGAATCTTTCTCTGGAAACACCATATATTTT
>TRBV6-6|TRBJ1-2|-|-|12
CASSPGEFGYTF
TGTGCCAGCAGTCCTGGGGAGTTTGGCTACACCTTC
>TRBV28|TRBJ1-5|-|-|14
CASSKRDFLQPQHF
TGTGCCAGCAGTAAGAGGGATTTCTTACAGCCCCAGCATTTT
>TRBV7-8|TRBJ1-2|TRBD1|-|16
CASSLGRDRGNYGYTF
TGTGCCAGCAGCTTAGGAAGGGACAGGGGAAACTATGGCTACACCTTC
>TRBV24-1|TRBJ1-1|-|many|13
CATRSRRNTEAFF
TGTGCCACCAGGAGCCGGAGGAACACTGAAGCTTTCTTT
>TRBV10-3|TRBJ1-1|-|-|13
CAISTGLNTEAFF
TGTGCCATCTCGACAGGACTGAACACTGAAGCTTTCTTT
>TRBV30|TRBJ1-4|-|-|14
CAWRGATRGEKLFF
TGTGCCTGGAGGGGGGCCACACGGGGTGAAAAACTGTTTTTT
>TRBV7-2|TRBJ2-2|TRBD1|-|15
CASSTGTGSTGELFF
TGTGCCAGCAGCACCGGGACAGGGAGCACCGGGGAGCTGTTTTTT
>TRBV28|TRBJ1-2|TRBD1|-|13
CASSFRTGYGYTF
TGTGCCAGCAGTTTCCGGACAGGGTATGGCTACACCTTC
>TRBV5-6|TRBJ2-5|-|-|14
CASRPAGAGETQYF
TGTGCCAGCAGACCGGCGGGGGCTGGAGAGACCCAGTACTTC
>TRBV28|TRBJ1-6|-|-|12
CASSSPLVPLHF
TGTGCCAGCAGTTCCCCGTTAGTACCCCTCCACTTT
>TRBV24-1|TRBJ1-2|TRBD1|-|15
CATSDPGTDNYGYTF
TGTGCCACCAGTGATCCCGGGACAGACAACTATGGCTACACCTTC
>TRBV19|TRBJ2-5|TRBD2|-|15
CASSPTSGSLQTQYF
TGTGCCAGTAGCCCGACTAGCGGGAGTCTCCAGACCCAGTACTTC
>TRBV19|TRBJ1-6|-|-|12
CASRPRAGDLHF
TGTGCCAGTAGGCCCCGGGCGGGGGACCTCCACTTT
>TRBV18|TRBJ1-5|TRBD1|once|15
CASSPGQGAGQPQHF
TGTGCCAGCTCACCGGGTCAGGGGGCTGGACAGCCCCAGCATTTT
>TRBV5-6|TRBJ1-5|-|-|14
CANHGHLRNQPQHF
TGTGCCAACCATGGACACCTCCGCAATCAGCCCCAGCATTTT
>TRBV2|TRBJ2-7|-|few|12
CASSAESYEQYF
TGTGCCAGCAGTGCGGAGAGCTACGAGCAGTACTTC
>TRBV28|TRBJ1-1|-|-|12
CASSQLQVTAFF
TGTGCCAGCAGTCAGTTACAGGTTACGGCTTTCTTT
>TRBV6-5|TRBJ2-3|TRBD2|-|15
CASREGRENRDTQYF
TGTGCCAGCAGGGAGGGGCGGGAGAATAGAGATACGCAGTATTTT
>TRBV11-2|TRBJ2-1|-|-|15
CASSQEGGPYNEQFF
TGTGCCAGCAGCCAAGAGGGGGGGCCCTACAATGAGCAGTTCTTC
>TRBV5-4|TRBJ2-7|-|few|14
CASSLDALTYEQYF
TGTGCCAGCAGCTTGGATGCGTTAACCTACGAGCAGTACTTC
>TRBV7-2|TRBJ2-5|-|-|13
CASSLAPQKTQYF
TGTGCCAGCAGCTTAGCGCCCCAGAAGACCCAGTACTTC
>TRBV29-1|TRBJ2-5|-|once|14
CSVDGGAGRETQYF
TGCAGCGTTGATGGGGGGGCAGGGCGAGAGACCCAGTACTTC
>TRBV11-2|TRBJ1-2|-|few|15
CASSLEPGANYGYTF
TGTGCCAGCAGCTTAGAACCGGGGGCTAACTATGGCTACACCTTC
>TRBV4-3|TRBJ2-3|TRBD1|-|16
CASSQGTGGAGDTQYF
TGCGCCAGCAGCCAAGGTACAGGGGGCGCGGGAGATACGCAGTATTTT
>TRBV5-1|TRBJ1-4|-|-|16
CASSPGEGSVREKLFF
TGCGCCAGCAGCCCCGGCGAGGGTAGCGTCCGAGAAAAACTGTTTTTT
>TRBV11-3|TRBJ2-1|TRBD2|-|15
CASSLSASGSNEQFF
TGTGCCAGCAGCTTATCTGCTAGCGGGAGCAATGAGCAGTTCTTC
>TRBV7-9|TRBJ1-5|-|-|13
CASSLGRSQPQHF
TGTGCCAGCAGCTTAGGCCGGTCTCAGCCCCAGCATTTT
>TRBV30|TRBJ1-1|TRBD1|-|15
CAWTDPGQGSTEAFF
TGTGCCTGGACCGATCCGGGACAGGGCTCCACTGAAGCTTTCTTT
>TRBV10-3|TRBJ2-3|TRBD2|-|15
CAISEPGLAEDTQYF
TGTGCCATCAGTGAGCCCGGACTAGCCGAAGATACGCAGTATTTT
>TRBV30|TRBJ1-4|-|-|14
CAWSAELINEKLFF
TGTGCCTGGAGTGCGGAGCTTATTAATGAAAAACTGTTTTTT
>TRBV2|TRBJ2-4|TRBD1|-|12
CASSATGDIQYF
TGTGCCAGCAGTGCAACAGGGGATATTCAGTACTTC
>TRBV28|TRBJ2-2|-|-|16
CASSPQEGLNTGELFF
TGTGCCAGCAGCCCCCAGGAAGGCCTGAACACCGGGGAGCTGTTTTTT
>TRBV5-5|TRBJ1-2|-|-|13
CASSLSTGFGYTF
TGTGCCAGCAGCTTGTCCACCGGTTTTGGCTACACCTTC
>TRBV24-1|TRBJ2-7|TRBD1|-|15
CATSDPRTGGGEQYF
TGTGCCACCAGTGACCCTAGGACAGGGGGCGGCGAGCAGTACTTC